What follows is one T cell receptor beta chain and its context. TCRdb's table, derived via immunoSEQ multiplex PCR, lists solely in-frame clones and lacks some. The sample has roughly 100,000 clones; around 86% are singletons. This specimen belongs to a study of blood T cell repertoires in COVID-19. Study background: Sites across the United States, Italy and Spain contributed samples from acute and convalescent COVID-19. T cells, B-cell-depleted T cells, or PBMCs provided the cDNA or gDNA that served as material.

Germline V CDR1 and CDR2: MNHEY, SVGAGI. The V end was cut by 4 bases, the J end by 4 bases, with 11 bases between. The CDR3 runs to 14 residues. The chain recombines TRBV6-5 with TRBJ1-3; unclear D gene. Sequencing was performed on peripheral blood. The sequence was obtained from a man aged 45-65 years with active or convalescent COVID-19. The CDR3, as DNA: TGTGCCAGCAGTTCGGAGGCCCGGGGAAACACCATATATTTT. Residues: CASSSEARGNTIYF.